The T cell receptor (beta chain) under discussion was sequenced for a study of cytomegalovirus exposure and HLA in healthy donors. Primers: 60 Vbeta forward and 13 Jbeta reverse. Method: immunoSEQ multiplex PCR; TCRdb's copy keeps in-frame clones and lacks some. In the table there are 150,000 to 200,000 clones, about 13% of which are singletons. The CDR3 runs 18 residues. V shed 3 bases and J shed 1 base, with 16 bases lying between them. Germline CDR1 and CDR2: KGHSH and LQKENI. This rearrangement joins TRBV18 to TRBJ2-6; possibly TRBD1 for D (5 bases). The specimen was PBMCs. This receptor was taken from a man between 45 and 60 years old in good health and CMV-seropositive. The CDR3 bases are TGTGCCAGCTCACCGCGAATCAGTTCAGGGTCTGGGGCCAACGTCCTGACTTTC. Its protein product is CASSPRISSGSGANVLTF.